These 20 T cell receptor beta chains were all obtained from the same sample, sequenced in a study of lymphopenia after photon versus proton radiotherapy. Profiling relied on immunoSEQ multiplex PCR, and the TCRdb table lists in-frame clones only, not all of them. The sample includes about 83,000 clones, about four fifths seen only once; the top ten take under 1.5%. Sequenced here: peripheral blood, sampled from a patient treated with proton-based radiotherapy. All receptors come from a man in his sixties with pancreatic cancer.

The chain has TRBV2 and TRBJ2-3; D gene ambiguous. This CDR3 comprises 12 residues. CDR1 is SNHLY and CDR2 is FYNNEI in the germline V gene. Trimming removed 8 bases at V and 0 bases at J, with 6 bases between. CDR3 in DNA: TGTGCCAGCTCGCCCAGCACAGATACGCAGTATTTT. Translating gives CASSPSTDTQYF. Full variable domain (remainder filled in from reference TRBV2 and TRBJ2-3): EPEVTQTPSHQVTQMGQEVILRCVPISNHLYFYWYRQILGQKVEFLVSFYNNEISEKSEIFDDQFSVERPDGSNFTLKIRSTKLEDSAMYFCASSPSTDTQYFGPGTRLTVL.

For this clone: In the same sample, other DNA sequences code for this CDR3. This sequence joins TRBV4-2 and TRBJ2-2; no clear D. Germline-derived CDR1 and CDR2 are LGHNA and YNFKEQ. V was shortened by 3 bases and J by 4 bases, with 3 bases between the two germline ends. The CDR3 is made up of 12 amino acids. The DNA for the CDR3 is TGTGCCAGCAGCCAGGTCACCGGGGAGCTGTTTTTT. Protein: CASSQVTGELFF.

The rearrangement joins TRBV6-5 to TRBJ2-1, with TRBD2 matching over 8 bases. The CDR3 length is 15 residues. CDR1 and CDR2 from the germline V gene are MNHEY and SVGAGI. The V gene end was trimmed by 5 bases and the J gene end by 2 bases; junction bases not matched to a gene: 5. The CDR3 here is CASSNTGGPYNEQFF. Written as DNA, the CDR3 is TGTGCCAGCAGTAATACGGGAGGGCCCTACAATGAGCAGTTCTTC.

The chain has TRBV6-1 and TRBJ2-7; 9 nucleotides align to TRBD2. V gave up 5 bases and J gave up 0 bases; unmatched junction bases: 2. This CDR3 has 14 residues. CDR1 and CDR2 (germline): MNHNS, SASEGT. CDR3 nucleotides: TGTGCCAGCAGTACTAGCGGGTTCTCCTACGAGCAGTACTTC. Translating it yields CASSTSGFSYEQYF.

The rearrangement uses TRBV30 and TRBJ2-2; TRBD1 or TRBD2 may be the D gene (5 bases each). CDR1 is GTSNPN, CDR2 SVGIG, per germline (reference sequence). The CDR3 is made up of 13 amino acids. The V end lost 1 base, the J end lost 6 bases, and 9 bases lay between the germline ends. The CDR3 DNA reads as TGTGCCTGGAGTGCGGGGCGACCCGGGGAGCTGTTTTTT. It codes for CAWSAGRPGELFF.

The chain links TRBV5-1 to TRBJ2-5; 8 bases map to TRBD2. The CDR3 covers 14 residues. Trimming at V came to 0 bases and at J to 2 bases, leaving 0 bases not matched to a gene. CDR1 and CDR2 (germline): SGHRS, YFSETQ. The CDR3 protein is CASSLASGQETQYF. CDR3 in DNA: TGCGCCAGCAGCTTGGCTAGCGGGCAAGAGACCCAGTACTTC.

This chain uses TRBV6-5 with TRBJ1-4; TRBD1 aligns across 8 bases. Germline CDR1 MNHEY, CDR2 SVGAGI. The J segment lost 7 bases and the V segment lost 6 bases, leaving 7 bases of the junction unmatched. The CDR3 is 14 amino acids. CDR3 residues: CASRGTGGFEKLFF. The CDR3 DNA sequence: TGTGCCAGCAGGGGGACAGGAGGCTTTGAAAAACTGTTTTTT.

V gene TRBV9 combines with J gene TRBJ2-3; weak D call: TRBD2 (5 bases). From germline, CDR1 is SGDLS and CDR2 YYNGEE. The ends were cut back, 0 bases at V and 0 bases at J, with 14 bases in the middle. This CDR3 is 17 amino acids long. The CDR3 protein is CASSVAEDEGSTDTQYF. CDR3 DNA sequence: TGTGCCAGCAGCGTAGCTGAGGACGAGGGTAGCACAGATACGCAGTATTTT. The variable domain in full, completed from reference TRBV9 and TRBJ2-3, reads DSGVTQTPKHLITATGQRVTLRCSPRSGDLSVYWYQQSLDQGLQFLIQYYNGEERAKGNILERFSAQQFPDLHSELNLSSLELGDSALYFCASSVAEDEGSTDTQYFGPGTRLTVL.

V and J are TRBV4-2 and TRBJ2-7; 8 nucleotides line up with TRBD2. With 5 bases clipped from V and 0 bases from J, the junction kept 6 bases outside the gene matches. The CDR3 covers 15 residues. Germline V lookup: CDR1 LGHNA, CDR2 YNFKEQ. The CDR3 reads CASSTSGLDSYEQYF. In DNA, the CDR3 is TGTGCCAGCAGCACTAGCGGTCTGGACTCCTACGAGCAGTACTTC.

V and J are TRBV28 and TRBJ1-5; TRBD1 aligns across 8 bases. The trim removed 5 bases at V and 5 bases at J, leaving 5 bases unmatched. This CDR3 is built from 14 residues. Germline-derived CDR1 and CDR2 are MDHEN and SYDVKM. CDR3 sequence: CASSPRTGYQPQHF. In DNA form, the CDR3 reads TGTGCCAGCAGTCCCCGGACAGGGTATCAGCCCCAGCATTTT.

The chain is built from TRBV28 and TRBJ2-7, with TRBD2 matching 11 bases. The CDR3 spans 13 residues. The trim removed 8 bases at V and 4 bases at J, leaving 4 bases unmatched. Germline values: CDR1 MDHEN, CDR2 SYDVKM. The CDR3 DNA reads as TGTGCCAGCTTTAGCGGGAGGGCATACGAGCAGTACTTC. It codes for CASFSGRAYEQYF.

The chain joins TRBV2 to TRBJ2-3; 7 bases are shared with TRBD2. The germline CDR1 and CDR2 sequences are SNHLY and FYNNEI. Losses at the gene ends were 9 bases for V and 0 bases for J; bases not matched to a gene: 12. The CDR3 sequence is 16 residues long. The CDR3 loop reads CASGFGGRGSTDTQYF. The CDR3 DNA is TGTGCCAGTGGGTTTGGGGGGAGGGGCAGCACAGATACGCAGTATTTT.

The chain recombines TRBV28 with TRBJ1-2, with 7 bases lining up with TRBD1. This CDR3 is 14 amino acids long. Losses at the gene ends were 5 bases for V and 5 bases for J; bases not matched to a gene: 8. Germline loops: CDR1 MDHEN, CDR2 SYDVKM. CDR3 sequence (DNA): TGTGCCAGCAGTCCATCCGGGACAGCATATGGCTACACCTTC. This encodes CASSPSGTAYGYTF.

The DNA of the CDR3 is TGTGCCTGGAGTAAATTGAGGTTAGGGTCCGAGCAGTACTTC. Its translation is CAWSKLRLGSEQYF. The chain combines TRBV30 with TRBJ2-7; no clear D. The V and J ends lost 2 bases and 6 bases respectively, with 17 bases between them. Germline CDR1 and CDR2: GTSNPN and SVGIG (reference sequence). The CDR3 is 14 amino acids.

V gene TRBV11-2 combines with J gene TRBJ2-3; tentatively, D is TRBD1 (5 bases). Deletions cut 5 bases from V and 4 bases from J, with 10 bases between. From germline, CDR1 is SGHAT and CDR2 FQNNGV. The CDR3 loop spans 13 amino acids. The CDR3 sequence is CASSDVQADTQYF. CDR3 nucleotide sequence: TGTGCCAGCAGCGATGTACAGGCAGATACGCAGTATTTT.

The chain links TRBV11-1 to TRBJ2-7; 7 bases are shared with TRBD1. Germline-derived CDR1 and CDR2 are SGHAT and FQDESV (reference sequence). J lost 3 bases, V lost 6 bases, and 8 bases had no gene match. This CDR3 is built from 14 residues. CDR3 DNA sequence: TGTGCCAGCAGGGCTCCGGGACAGTACTACGAGCAGTACTTC. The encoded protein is CASRAPGQYYEQYF. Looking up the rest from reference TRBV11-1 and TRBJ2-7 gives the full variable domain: EAEVAQSPRYKITEKSQAVAFWCDPISGHATLYWYRQILGQGPELLVQFQDESVVDDSQLPKDRFSAERLKGVDSTLKIQPAELGDSAMYLCASRAPGQYYEQYFGPGTRLTVT.

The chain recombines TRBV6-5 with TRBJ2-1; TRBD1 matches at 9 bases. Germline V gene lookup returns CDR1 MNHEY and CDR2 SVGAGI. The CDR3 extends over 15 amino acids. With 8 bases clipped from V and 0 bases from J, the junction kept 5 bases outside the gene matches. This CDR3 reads CASASTGGSYNEQFF. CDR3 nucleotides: TGTGCCAGCGCTTCGACAGGGGGCTCCTACAATGAGCAGTTCTTC.

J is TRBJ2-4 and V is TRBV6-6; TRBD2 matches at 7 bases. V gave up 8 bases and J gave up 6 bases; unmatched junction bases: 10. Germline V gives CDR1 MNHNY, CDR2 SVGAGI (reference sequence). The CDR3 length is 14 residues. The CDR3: CASGELAQPNIQYF. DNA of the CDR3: TGTGCCAGCGGAGAACTAGCGCAGCCAAACATTCAGTACTTC.

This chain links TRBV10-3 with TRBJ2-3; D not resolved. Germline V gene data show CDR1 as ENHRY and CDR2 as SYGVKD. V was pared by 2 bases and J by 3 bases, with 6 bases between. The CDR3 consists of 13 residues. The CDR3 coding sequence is TGTGCCATCAGTGAGACTACTACAGATACGCAGTATTTT. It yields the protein CAISETTTDTQYF.

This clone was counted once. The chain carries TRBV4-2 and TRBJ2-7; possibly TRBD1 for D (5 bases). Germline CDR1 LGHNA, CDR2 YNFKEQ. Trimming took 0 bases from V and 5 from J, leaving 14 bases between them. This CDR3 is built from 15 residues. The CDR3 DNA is TGTGCCAGCAGCCAAGAACCCAGGGATGGGCACGAGCAGTACTTC. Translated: CASSQEPRDGHEQYF.